The next 4 T cell receptor beta chains were all read from a single sample in a study of shared clonotypes between healthy human individuals. Data came from immunoSEQ multiplex PCR; TCRdb stores just in-frame clones and leaves some out. The sample has 2 million or so clones; 90% to 95% are singletons. The source material was naive CD4+ T cells sorted from blood. As for subset: CD45RA+ positively selected. The receptors derive from a man aged 18 to 30 in good health.

The sample holds one count of this clone. The chain is built from TRBV29-1 and TRBJ1-3; a weak D match, TRBD1 (6 bases). In germline, CDR1 is SQVTM, CDR2 ANQGSEA. The CDR3 runs to 11 residues. This CDR3 is CGLGGGNTIYF. In DNA, the CDR3 is TGCGGGCTAGGGGGTGGAAACACCATATATTTT.

The chain recombines TRBV29-1 with TRBJ2-2, with 7 bases that match TRBD1. The CDR3 loop spans 14 amino acids. Germline CDR1 SQVTM, CDR2 ANQGSEA. V dropped 5 bases and J dropped 3; count of bases not matched to a gene: 6. The CDR3 region is CSVPGQADTGELFF. The CDR3 DNA reads TGCAGCGTTCCTGGACAGGCAGACACCGGGGAGCTGTTTTTT.

This clone was recorded once. The V and J genes are TRBV5-4 and TRBJ1-4; TRBD1 matches at 10 bases. CDR3 length equals 15 residues. J lost 4 bases, V lost 4 bases, and 4 bases had no gene match. CDR1 and CDR2 (germline): SGHNT, YYREEE (reference sequence). This chain's CDR3 is CASSTTGGSNEKLFF. CDR3 DNA: TGTGCCAGCAGCACGACAGGGGGCAGTAATGAAAAACTGTTTTTT.

The chain carries TRBV6-5 and TRBJ2-7, with D perhaps assigned TRBD1 or TRBD2 (5 bases each). Germline assignment: CDR1 MNHEY and CDR2 SVGAGI. The length of the CDR3 is 15 residues. V was clipped by 8 bases and J by 3 bases, with 20 bases between them. The CDR3 loop reads CASCKGRGNLYEQYF. Here the CDR3 DNA reads TGTGCCAGCTGTAAGGGGCGAGGGAACCTCTACGAGCAGTACTTC.